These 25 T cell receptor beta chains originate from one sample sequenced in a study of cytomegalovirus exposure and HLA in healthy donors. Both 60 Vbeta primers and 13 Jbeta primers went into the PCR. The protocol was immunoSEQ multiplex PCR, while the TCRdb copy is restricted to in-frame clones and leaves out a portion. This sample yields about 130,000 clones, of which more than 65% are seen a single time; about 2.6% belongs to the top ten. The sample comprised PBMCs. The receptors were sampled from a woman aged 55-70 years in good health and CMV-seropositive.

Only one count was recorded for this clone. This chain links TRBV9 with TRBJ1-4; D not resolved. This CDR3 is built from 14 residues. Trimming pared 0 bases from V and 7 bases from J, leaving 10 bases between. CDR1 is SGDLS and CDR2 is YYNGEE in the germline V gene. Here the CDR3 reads CASSVDSSFEKLFF. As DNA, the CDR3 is TGTGCCAGCAGCGTAGACAGTTCTTTTGAAAAACTGTTTTTT.

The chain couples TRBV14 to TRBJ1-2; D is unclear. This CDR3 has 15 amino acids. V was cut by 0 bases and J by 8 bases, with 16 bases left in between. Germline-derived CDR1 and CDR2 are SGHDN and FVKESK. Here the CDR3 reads CASSQDSLNGKGYTF. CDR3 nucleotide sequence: TGTGCCAGCAGCCAAGATTCGTTAAATGGCAAGGGCTACACCTTC.

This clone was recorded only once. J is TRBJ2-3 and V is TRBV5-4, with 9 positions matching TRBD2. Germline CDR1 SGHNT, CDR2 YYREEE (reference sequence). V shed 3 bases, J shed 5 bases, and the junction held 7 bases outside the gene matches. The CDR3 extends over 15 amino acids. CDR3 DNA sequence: TGTGCCAGCAGCTACGAGCGGGGGGCCATAGATACGCAGTATTTT. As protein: CASSYERGAIDTQYF.

CDR3 sequence: CASSPKDRSPTEAFF. The DNA for the CDR3 is TGTGCCAGCAGCCCAAAGGACAGGTCCCCCACTGAAGCTTTCTTT. This sequence joins TRBV5-6 and TRBJ1-1; 7 bases align to TRBD1. With 4 bases clipped from V and 4 bases from J, the junction kept 10 bases outside the gene matches. The CDR3 contains 15 residues. CDR1 SGHDT and CDR2 YYEEEE come from the germline V gene.

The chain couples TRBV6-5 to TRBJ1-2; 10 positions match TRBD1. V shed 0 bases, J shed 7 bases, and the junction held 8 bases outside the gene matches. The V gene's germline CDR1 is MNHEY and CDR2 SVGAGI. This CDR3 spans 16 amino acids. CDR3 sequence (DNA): TGTGCCAGCAGTTACTCGCTTTCCCGGGACAGGGGTGGCTACACCTTC. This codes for CASSYSLSRDRGGYTF.

CDR3 bases: TGCGCCAGCAGCCAAGAAGGACACGGGACAGGGGGAATGGATGAGCAGTTCTTC. It yields the protein CASSQEGHGTGGMDEQFF. The chain carries TRBV4-1 and TRBJ2-1, with 11 nucleotides matching TRBD1. V was pared by 0 bases and J by 8 bases, with 12 bases of the junction left unmatched. Germline V CDR1 and CDR2: MGHRA, YSYEKL. The CDR3 covers 18 residues.

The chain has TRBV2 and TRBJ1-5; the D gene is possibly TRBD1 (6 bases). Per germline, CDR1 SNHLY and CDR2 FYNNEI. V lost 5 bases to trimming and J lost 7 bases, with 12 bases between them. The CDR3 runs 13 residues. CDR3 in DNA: TGTGCCAGCAGTCGGGGGGACATGCAGCCCCAGCATTTT. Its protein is CASSRGDMQPQHF.

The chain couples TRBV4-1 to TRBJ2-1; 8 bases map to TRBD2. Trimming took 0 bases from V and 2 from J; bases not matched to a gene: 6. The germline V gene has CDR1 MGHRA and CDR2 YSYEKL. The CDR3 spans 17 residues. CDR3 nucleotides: TGCGCCAGCAGCCAAGATGGCGGGGGGCTTCCCTACAATGAGCAGTTCTTC. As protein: CASSQDGGGLPYNEQFF.

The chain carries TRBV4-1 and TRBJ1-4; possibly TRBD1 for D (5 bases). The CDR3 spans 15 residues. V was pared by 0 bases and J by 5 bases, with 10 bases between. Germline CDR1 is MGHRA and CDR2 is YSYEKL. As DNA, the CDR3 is TGCGCCAGCAGCCAAGAGGCAGGGTGGAATGAAAAACTGTTTTTT. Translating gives CASSQEAGWNEKLFF.

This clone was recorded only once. The CDR3 DNA is TGTGCCAGCAGCTCCGGACAGGGGGCTCCCTACAATGAGCAGTTCTTC. It codes for CASSSGQGAPYNEQFF. V and J are TRBV7-3 and TRBJ2-1, with 11 bases identical to TRBD1. The CDR3 loop spans 16 amino acids. The junction had 4 bases not matched to a gene; V was cut back by 4 bases and J by 2 bases. Looked up from germline, CDR1 is SGHTA and CDR2 is FQGTGA.

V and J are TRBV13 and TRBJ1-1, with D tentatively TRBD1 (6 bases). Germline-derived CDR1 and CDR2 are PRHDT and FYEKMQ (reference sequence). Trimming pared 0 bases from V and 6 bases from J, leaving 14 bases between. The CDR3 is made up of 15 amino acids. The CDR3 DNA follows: TGTGCCAGCAGCTTAGGCCGGTCGGCAGGGGCTGAAGCTTTCTTT. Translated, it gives CASSLGRSAGAEAFF. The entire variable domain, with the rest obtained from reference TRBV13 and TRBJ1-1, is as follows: AAGVIQSPRHLIKEKRETATLKCYPIPRHDTVYWYQQGPGQDPQFLISFYEKMQSDKGSIPDRFSAQQFSDYHSELNMSSLELGDSALYFCASSLGRSAGAEAFFGQGTRLTVV.

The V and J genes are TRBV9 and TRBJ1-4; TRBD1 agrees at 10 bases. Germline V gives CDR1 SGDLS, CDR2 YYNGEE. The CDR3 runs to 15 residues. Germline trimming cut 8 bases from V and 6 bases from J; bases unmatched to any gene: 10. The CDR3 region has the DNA TGTGCCAGTGGGCGACAGGGGGCTGCGGATGAAAAACTGTTTTTT. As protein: CASGRQGAADEKLFF.

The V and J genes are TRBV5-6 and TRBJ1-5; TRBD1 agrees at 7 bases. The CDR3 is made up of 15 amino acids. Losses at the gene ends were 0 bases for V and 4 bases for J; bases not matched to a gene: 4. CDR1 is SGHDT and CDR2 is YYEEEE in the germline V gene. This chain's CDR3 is CASSLARTGNQPQHF. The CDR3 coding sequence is TGTGCCAGCAGCTTGGCAAGGACAGGAAATCAGCCCCAGCATTTT.

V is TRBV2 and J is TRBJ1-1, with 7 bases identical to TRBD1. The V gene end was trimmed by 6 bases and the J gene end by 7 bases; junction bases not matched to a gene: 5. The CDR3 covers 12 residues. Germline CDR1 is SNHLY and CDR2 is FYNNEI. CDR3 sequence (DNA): TGTGCCAGCAGAGGGACAGTATTTGAAGCTTTCTTT. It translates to CASRGTVFEAFF. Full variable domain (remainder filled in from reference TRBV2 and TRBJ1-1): EPEVTQTPSHQVTQMGQEVILRCVPISNHLYFYWYRQILGQKVEFLVSFYNNEISEKSEIFDDQFSVERPDGSNFTLKIRSTKLEDSAMYFCASRGTVFEAFFGQGTRLTVV.

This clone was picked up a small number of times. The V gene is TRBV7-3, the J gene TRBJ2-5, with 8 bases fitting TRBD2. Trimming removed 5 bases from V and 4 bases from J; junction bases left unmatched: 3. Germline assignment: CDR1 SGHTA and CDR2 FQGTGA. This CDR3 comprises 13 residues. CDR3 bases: TGTGCCAGCAGCCTCGGGGGGGGAGAGACCCAGTACTTC. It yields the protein CASSLGGGETQYF. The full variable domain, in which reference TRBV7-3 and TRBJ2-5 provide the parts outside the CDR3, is GAGVSQTPSNKVTEKGKYVELRCDPISGHTALYWYRQSLGQGPEFLIYFQGTGAADDSGLPNDRFFAVRPEGSVSTLKIQRTERGDSAVYLCASSLGGGETQYFGPGTRLLVL.

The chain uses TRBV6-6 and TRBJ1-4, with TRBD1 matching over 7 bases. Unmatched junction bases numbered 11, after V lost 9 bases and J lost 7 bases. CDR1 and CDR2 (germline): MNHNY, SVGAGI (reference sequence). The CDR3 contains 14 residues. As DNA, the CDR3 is TGTGCCAGTGAGACAGGGTTGGAAAGTGAAAAACTGTTTTTT. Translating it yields CASETGLESEKLFF.

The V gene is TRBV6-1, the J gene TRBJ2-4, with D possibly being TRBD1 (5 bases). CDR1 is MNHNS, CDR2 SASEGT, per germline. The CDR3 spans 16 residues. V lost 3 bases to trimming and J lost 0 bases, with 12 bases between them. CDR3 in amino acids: CASSERLGLAKNIQYF. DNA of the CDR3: TGTGCCAGCAGTGAGAGGTTGGGGCTAGCCAAAAACATTCAGTACTTC.

This chain's CDR3 is CASSQPGQGLSGANVLTF. The CDR3 DNA reads as TGTGCCAGTAGTCAGCCGGGACAGGGACTTTCTGGGGCCAACGTCCTGACTTTC. The chain couples TRBV19 to TRBJ2-6; TRBD1 matches at 9 bases. The CDR3 totals 18 residues. The germline gives CDR1 LNHDA, CDR2 SQIVND (reference sequence). Trimming took 5 bases from V and 1 from J; bases not matched to a gene: 9.

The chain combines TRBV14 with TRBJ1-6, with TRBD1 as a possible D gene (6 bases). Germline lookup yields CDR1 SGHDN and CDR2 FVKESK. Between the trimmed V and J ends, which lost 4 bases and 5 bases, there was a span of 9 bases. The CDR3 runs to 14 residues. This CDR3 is CASSPHRDNSPLHF. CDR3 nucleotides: TGTGCCAGCAGCCCACACAGGGATAATTCACCCCTCCACTTT.

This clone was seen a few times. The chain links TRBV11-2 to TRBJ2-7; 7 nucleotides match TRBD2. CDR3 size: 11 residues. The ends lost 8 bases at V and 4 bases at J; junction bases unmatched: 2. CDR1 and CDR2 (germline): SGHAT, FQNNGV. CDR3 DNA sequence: TGTGCCAGCCGAGCGGGATACGAGCAGTACTTC. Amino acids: CASRAGYEQYF.

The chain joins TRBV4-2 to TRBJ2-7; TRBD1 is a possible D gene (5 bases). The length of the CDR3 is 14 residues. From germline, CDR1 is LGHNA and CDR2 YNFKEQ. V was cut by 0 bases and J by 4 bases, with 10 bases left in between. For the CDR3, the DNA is TGTGCCAGCAGCCAAGACAGGGTCGGGTACGAGCAGTACTTC. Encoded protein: CASSQDRVGYEQYF.

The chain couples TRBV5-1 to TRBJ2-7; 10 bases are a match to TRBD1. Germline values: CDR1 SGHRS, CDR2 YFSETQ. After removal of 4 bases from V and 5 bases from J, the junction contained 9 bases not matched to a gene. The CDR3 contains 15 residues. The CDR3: CASSPGDRGPHEQYF. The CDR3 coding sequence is TGCGCCAGCAGCCCGGGGGACAGGGGCCCCCACGAGCAGTACTTC. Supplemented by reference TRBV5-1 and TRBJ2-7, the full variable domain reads KAGVTQTPRYLIKTRGQQVTLSCSPISGHRSVSWYQQTPGQGLQFLFEYFSETQRNKGNFPGRFSGRQFSNSRSEMNVSTLELGDSALYLCASSPGDRGPHEQYFGPGTRLTVT.

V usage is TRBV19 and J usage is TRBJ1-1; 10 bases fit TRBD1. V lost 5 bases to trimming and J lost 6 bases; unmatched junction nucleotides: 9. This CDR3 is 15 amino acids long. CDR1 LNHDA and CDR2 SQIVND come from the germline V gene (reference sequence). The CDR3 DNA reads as TGTGCCAGTAGTCCCGGGACAGGGGTTTTGTCTGAAGCTTTCTTT. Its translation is CASSPGTGVLSEAFF.

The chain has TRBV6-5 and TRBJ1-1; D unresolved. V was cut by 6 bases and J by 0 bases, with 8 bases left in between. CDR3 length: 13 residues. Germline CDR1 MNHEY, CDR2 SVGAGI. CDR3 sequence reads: CASRPYMNTEAFF. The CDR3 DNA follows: TGTGCCAGCAGACCATACATGAACACTGAAGCTTTCTTT.

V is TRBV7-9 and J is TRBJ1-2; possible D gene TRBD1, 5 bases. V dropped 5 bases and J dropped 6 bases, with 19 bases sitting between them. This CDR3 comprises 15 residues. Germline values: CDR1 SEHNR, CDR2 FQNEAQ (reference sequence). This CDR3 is CASSRAAGGKDGYTF. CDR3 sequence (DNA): TGTGCCAGCAGCCGAGCTGCCGGGGGAAAGGATGGCTACACCTTC.